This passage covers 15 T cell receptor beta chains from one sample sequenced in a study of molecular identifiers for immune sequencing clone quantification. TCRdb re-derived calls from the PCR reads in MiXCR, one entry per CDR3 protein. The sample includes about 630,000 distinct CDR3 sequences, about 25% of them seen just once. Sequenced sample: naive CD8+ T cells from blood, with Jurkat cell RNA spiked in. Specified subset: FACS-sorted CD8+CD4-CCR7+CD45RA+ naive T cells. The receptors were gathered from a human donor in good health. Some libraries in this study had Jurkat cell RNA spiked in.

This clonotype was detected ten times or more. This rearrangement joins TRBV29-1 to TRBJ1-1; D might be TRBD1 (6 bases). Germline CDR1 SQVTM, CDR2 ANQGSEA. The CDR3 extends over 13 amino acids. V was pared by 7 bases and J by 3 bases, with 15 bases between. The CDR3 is CSGGRDIYTEAFF. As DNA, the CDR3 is TGCAGCGGGGGGAGGGACATTTACACTGAAGCTTTCTTT.

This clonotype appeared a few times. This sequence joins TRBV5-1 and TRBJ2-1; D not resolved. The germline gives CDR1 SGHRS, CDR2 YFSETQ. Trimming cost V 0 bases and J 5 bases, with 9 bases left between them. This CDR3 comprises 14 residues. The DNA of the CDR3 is TGCGCCAGCAGCTTGGTCGGACCCAACAATGAGCAGTTCTTC. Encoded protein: CASSLVGPNNEQFF.

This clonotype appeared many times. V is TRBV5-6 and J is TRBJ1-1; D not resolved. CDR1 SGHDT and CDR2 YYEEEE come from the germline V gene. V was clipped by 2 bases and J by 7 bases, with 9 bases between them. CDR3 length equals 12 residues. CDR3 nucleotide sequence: TGTGCCAGCAGCTTTGTCGGCTTTGAAGCTTTCTTT. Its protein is CASSFVGFEAFF.

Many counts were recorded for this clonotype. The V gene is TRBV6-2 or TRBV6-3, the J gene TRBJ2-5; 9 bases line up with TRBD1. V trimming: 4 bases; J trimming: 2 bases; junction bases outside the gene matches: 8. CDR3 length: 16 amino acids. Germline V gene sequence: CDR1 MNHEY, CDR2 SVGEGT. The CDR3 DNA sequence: TGTGCCAGCAGTTCCGCCGGACAGGGGATTCAAGAGACCCAGTACTTC. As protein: CASSSAGQGIQETQYF.

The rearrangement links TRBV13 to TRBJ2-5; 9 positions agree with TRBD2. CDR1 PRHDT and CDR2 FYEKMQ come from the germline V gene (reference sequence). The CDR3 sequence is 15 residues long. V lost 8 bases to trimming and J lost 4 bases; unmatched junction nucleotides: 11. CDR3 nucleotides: TGTGCCAGCGGCACTCAAGGACTAGCGAGAGAGACCCAGTACTTC. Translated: CASGTQGLARETQYF.

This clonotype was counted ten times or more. Here the CDR3 reads CSARDREQGRYIQYF. The CDR3 coding sequence is TGCAGTGCTAGAGATCGGGAACAGGGTCGGTACATTCAGTACTTC. This rearrangement joins TRBV20-1 to TRBJ2-4; maybe TRBD1 (6 bases). The V end was cut by 0 bases, the J end by 8 bases, with 17 bases between. The CDR3 spans 15 residues. Germline CDR1 reads DFQATT; CDR2 reads SNEGSKA (reference sequence).

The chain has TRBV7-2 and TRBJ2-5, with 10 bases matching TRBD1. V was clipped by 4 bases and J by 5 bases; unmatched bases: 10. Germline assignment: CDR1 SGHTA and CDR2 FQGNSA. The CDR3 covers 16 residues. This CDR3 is CASSWGPGQGLETQYF. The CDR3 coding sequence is TGTGCCAGCAGCTGGGGACCGGGACAGGGGTTGGAGACCCAGTACTTC.

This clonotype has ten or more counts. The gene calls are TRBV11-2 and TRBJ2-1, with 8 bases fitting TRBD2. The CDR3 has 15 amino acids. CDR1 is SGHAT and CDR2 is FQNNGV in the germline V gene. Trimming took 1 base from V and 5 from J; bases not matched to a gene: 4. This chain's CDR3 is CASSLGGLADNEQFF. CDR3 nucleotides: TGTGCCAGCAGCTTAGGAGGACTAGCTGACAATGAGCAGTTCTTC.

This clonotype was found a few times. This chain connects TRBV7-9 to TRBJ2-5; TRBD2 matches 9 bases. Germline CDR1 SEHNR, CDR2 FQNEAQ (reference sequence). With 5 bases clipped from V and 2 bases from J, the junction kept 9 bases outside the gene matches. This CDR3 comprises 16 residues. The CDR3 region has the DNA TGTGCCAGCAGCCAAACGCGGGGGGGGGCTCAAGAGACCCAGTACTTC. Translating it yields CASSQTRGGAQETQYF.

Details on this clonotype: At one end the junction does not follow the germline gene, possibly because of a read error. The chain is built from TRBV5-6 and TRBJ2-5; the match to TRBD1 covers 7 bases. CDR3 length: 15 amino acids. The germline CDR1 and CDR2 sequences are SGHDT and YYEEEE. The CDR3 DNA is TGTGCCGGCAGCCCTTACCTGACAGGGTGGGAGACCCAGTACTTC. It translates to CAGSPYLTGWETQYF. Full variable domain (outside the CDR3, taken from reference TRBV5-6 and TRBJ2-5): DAGVTQSPTHLIKTRGQQVTLRCSPKSGHDTVSWYQQALGQGPQFIFQYYEEEERQRGNFPDRFSGHQFPNYSSELNVNALLLGDSALYLCAGSPYLTGWETQYFGPGTRLLVL.

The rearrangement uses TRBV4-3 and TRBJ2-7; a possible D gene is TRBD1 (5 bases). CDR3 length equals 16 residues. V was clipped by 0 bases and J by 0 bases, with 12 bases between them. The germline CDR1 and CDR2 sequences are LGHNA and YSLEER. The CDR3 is CASSQERTHSSYEQYF. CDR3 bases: TGCGCCAGCAGCCAAGAAAGGACACATAGCTCCTACGAGCAGTACTTC.

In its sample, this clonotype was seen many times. CDR3 in amino acids: CASSLTYQETQYF. For the CDR3, the DNA is TGCGCCAGCAGCTTGACGTACCAAGAGACCCAGTACTTC. V gene TRBV5-1 combines with J gene TRBJ2-5; no reliable D call. Trimming took off 1 base at V and 0 bases at J, with 4 bases between the two ends. The CDR3 runs 13 residues. Germline V lookup: CDR1 SGHRS, CDR2 YFSETQ.

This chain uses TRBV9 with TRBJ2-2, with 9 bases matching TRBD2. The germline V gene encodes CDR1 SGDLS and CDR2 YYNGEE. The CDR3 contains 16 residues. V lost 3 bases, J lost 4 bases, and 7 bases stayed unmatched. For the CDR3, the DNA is TGTGCCAGCAGCGAACGACTAGCGGATCTCACCGGGGAGCTGTTTTTT. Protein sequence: CASSERLADLTGELFF. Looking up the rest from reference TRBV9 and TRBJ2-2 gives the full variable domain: DSGVTQTPKHLITATGQRVTLRCSPRSGDLSVYWYQQSLDQGLQFLIQYYNGEERAKGNILERFSAQQFPDLHSELNLSSLELGDSALYFCASSERLADLTGELFFGEGSRLTVL.

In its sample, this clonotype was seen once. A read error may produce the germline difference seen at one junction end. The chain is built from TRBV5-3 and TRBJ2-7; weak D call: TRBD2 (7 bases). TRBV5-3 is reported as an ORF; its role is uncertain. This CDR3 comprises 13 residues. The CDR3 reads CASSYGGPCEQYF. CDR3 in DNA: TGTGCCAGCAGCTACGGGGGGCCCTGCGAGCAGTACTTC.

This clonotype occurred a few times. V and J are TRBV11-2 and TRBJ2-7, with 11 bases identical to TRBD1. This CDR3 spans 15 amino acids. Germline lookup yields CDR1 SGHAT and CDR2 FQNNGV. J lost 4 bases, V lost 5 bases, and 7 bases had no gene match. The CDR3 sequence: CASSMPGQGVYEQYF. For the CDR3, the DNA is TGTGCCAGCAGCATGCCGGGACAGGGGGTGTACGAGCAGTACTTC.